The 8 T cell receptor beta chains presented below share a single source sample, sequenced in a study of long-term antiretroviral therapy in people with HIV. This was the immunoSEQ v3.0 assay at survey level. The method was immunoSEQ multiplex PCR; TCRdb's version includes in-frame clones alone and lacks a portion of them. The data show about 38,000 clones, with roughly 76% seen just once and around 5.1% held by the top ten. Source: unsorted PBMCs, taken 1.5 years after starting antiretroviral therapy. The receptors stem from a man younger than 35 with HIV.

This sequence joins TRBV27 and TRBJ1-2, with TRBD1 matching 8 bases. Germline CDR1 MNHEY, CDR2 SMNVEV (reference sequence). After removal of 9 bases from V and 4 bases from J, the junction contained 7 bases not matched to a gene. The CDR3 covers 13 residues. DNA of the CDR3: TGTGCCAGTGGACAGGGCTTTAGCTATGGCTACACCTTC. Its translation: CASGQGFSYGYTF.

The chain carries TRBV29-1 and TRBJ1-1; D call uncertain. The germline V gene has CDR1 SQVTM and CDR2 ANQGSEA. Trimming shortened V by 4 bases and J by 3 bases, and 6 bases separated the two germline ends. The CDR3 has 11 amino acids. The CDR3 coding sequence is TGCAGCGTTGGTTTTTACACTGAAGCTTTCTTT. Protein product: CSVGFYTEAFF.

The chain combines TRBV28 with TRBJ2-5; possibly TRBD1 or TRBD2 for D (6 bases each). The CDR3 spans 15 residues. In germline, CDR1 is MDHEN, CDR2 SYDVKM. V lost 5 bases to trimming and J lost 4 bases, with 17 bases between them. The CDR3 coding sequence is TGTGCCAGCAGTCCGGCGGCAGGGGAGGTAGAGACCCAGTACTTC. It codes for CASSPAAGEVETQYF.

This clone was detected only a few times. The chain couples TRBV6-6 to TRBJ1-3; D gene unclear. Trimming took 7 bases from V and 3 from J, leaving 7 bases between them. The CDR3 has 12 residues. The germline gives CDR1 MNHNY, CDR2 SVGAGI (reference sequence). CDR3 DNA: TGTGCCAGCACTATAGTTGGAAACACCATATATTTT. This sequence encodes CASTIVGNTIYF.

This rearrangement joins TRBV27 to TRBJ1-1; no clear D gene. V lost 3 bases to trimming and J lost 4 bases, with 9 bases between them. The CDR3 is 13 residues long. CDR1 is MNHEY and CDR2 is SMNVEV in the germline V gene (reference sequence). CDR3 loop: CASSLGGGTEAFF. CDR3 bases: TGTGCCAGCAGTTTGGGAGGCGGCACTGAAGCTTTCTTT.

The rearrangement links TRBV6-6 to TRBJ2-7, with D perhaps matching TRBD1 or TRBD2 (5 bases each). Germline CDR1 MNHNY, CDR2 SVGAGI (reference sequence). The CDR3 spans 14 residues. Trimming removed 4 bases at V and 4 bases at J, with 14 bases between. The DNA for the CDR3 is TGTGCCAGCAGTTCCGGGGCTTTCCAGTACGAGCAGTACTTC. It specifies CASSSGAFQYEQYF.

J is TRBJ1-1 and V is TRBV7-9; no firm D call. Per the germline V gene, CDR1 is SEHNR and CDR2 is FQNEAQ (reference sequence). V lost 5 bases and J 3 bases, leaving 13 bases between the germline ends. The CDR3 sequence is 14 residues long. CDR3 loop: CASSHPFVDTEAFF. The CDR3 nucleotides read TGTGCCAGCAGCCACCCCTTTGTGGACACTGAAGCTTTCTTT.

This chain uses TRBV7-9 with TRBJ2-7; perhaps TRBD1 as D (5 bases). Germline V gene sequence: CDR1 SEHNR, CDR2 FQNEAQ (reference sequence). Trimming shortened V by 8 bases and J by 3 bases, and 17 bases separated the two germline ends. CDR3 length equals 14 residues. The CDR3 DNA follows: TGTGCCAGCCACCCGACAGACAGCAGCTACGAGCAGTACTTC. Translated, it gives CASHPTDSSYEQYF.